These 12 T cell receptor beta chains share one sample of origin, sequenced in a study of neurological immune-mediated disorders. TCRdb reanalysed the 5' RACE reads using MiXCR and keeps one entry per CDR3 protein. The sample has about 38,000 distinct CDR3 sequences; nearly 5% are singletons. Sequencing input: CD4+ T cells from blood. These TCRs come from a man aged 18-30 years in good health.

J is TRBJ1-1 and V is TRBV10-3, with D hard to call. The length of the CDR3 is 15 residues. With 4 bases removed from V and 2 bases from J, the gap between germline ends came to 14 bases. Germline-derived CDR1 and CDR2 are ENHRY and SYGVKD. CDR3 sequence: CAISGAMSLNTEAFF. CDR3 DNA: TGTGCCATCAGTGGAGCAATGTCCCTTAACACTGAAGCTTTCTTT.

The table lists this clonotype with many counts. The gene calls are TRBV20-1 and TRBJ2-2; 7 bases are a match to TRBD1. J lost 4 bases, V lost 1 base, and 6 bases had no gene match. CDR3 length: 15 amino acids. Germline CDR1 DFQATT, CDR2 SNEGSKA (reference sequence). The CDR3 loop reads CSARGPGQSTGELFF. In DNA, the CDR3 is TGCAGTGCTAGAGGGCCGGGACAGAGCACCGGGGAGCTGTTTTTT.

Turning to this clonotype: One base away lies a much larger clone, so this may be a sequencing read error. The V call is TRBV5-1, the J call TRBJ1-1; TRBD1 matches at 7 bases. Per the germline V gene, CDR1 is SGHRS and CDR2 is YFSETQ. This CDR3 has 13 amino acids. The CDR3 here is CASSVGQATQAFF. The DNA for the CDR3 is TGCGCCAGCAGCGTTGGACAGGCCACTCAAGCTTTCTTT.

This clonotype was counted at least ten times. This chain joins TRBV5-6 and TRBJ2-3; D call uncertain. With 0 bases removed from V and 6 bases from J, the gap between germline ends came to 8 bases. CDR1 is SGHDT, CDR2 YYEEEE, per germline. This CDR3 has 13 residues. The CDR3: CASSLAYGDTQYF. CDR3 nucleotide sequence: TGTGCCAGCAGCTTGGCCTACGGGGATACGCAGTATTTT.

This clonotype is judged medium-sized. In DNA form, the CDR3 reads TGTGCCAGCTCCGAGAAGCACGATAACACCGGGGAGCTGTTTTTT. This encodes CASSEKHDNTGELFF. The V and J genes are TRBV12-3 or TRBV12-4 and TRBJ2-2; D gene unclear. V was shortened by 8 bases and J by 2 bases, with 15 bases between the two germline ends. The CDR3 is 15 amino acids.

This clonotype was counted many times. The V call is TRBV12-3 or TRBV12-4, the J call TRBJ2-7, with D perhaps matching TRBD1 (6 bases). The CDR3 length is 13 residues. Trimming removed 5 bases at V and 6 bases at J, with 14 bases between. The DNA for the CDR3 is TGTGCCAGCAGTCCTGGACAGACCCGCGAGCAGTACTTC. It is translated as CASSPGQTREQYF.

Many counts were recorded for this clonotype. J is TRBJ1-2 and V is TRBV5-1; no firm D call. This CDR3 has 14 amino acids. Germline lookup yields CDR1 SGHRS and CDR2 YFSETQ. V shed 7 bases and J shed 0 bases, with 13 bases lying between them. This CDR3 reads CASRLTVTNYGYTF. CDR3 DNA: TGCGCCAGCCGACTTACAGTGACTAACTATGGCTACACCTTC.

This clonotype has at least ten counts. The CDR3 nucleotides read TGTGCCAGCAGTTACTATGAGGGCACTGAAGCTTTCTTT. Its translation: CASSYYEGTEAFF. This rearrangement joins TRBV7-3 to TRBJ1-1; D is unresolved. V was trimmed by 6 bases and J by 4 bases, leaving 12 bases between them. Germline CDR1 SGHTA, CDR2 FQGTGA. The CDR3 spans 13 residues.

This clonotype was picked up many times. The chain couples TRBV29-1 to TRBJ1-5; D unclear. The CDR3 is 12 residues long. Germline V CDR1 and CDR2: SQVTM, ANQGSEA. Trimming stripped 8 bases from V and 0 bases from J, with 8 bases between. The CDR3 DNA is TGCAGCTACAGCGATAGCAATCAGCCCCAGCATTTT. This encodes CSYSDSNQPQHF. Full variable domain (missing parts from reference TRBV29-1 and TRBJ1-5): SAVISQKPSRDICQRGTSLTIQCQVDSQVTMMFWYRQQPGQSLTLIATANQGSEATYESGFVIDKFPISRPNLTFSTLTVSNMSPEDSSIYLCSYSDSNQPQHFGDGTRLSIL.

This clonotype was picked up many times. The J gene is TRBJ1-1, the V gene TRBV29-1; D unclear. Germline lookup yields CDR1 SQVTM and CDR2 ANQGSEA. The CDR3 spans 12 residues. The V and J ends lost 6 bases and 4 bases respectively, with 12 bases between them. Here the CDR3 reads CSVQEWGTEAFF. Here the CDR3 DNA reads TGCAGCGTCCAAGAGTGGGGCACTGAAGCTTTCTTT.

This clonotype was counted ten times or more. The chain is built from TRBV7-3 and TRBJ1-1; TRBD1 is a possible D gene (5 bases). V was pared by 5 bases and J by 3 bases, with 16 bases between. Looked up from germline, CDR1 is SGHTA and CDR2 is FQGTGA. The CDR3 loop spans 15 amino acids. The CDR3 DNA sequence: TGTGCCAGCAGCCTGACGATGACGGGGGACACTGAAGCTTTCTTT. Residues: CASSLTMTGDTEAFF.

This clonotype was counted at least ten times. The CDR3 sequence: CASSAQANYGYTF. CDR3 coding DNA: TGCGCCAGCAGCGCACAAGCGAACTATGGCTACACCTTC. The chain has TRBV5-1 and TRBJ1-2; D unclear. The CDR3 contains 13 residues. Germline V lookup: CDR1 SGHRS, CDR2 YFSETQ. Trimming took 4 bases from V and 2 from J, leaving 9 bases between them.